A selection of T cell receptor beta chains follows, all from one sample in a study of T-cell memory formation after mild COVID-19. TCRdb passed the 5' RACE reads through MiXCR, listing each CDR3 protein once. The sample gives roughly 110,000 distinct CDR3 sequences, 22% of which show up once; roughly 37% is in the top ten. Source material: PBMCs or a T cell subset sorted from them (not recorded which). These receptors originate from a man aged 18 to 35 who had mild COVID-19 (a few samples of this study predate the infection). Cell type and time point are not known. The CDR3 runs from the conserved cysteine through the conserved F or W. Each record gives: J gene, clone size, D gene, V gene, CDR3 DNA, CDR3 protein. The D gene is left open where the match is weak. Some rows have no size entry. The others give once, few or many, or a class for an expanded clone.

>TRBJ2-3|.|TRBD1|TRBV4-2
TGTGCCAGCAGCCAAGATCCAGGGGGAGTGCAGTATTTT
CASSQDPGGVQYF
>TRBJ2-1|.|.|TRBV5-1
TGCGCCAGCAGCGCCCTGGGTTACAATGAGCAGTTCTTC
CASSALGYNEQFF
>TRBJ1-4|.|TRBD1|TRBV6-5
TGTGCCAGCAGTTACTCGATAAACAGGGGGATGGAAAAACTGTTTTTT
CASSYSINRGMEKLFF
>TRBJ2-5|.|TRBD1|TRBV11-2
TGTGCCAGCAGCTTAGGAGACAGGGGTAAAAGAGAGACCCAGTACTTC
CASSLGDRGKRETQYF
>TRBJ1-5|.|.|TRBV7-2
TGTGCCAGCAGCCCCGACAGTAATCAGCCCCAGCATTTT
CASSPDSNQPQHF
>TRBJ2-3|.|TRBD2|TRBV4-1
TGCGCCAGCAGCCAGAGCCCAGCGGGGGGTCGAGCAGATACGCAGTATTTT
CASSQSPAGGRADTQYF
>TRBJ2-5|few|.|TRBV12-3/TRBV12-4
TGTGCCAGCAGTTTTAGATCCGTCCAAGAGACCCAGTACTTC
CASSFRSVQETQYF
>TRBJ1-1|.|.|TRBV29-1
TGCAGCGTTGAGGACGGGGGCTCTGAAGCTTTCTTT
CSVEDGGSEAFF
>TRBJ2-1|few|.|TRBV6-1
TGTGCCAGCAGTGAAGAGGAGTCGGCGCCCTACAATGAGCAGTTCTTC
CASSEEESAPYNEQFF
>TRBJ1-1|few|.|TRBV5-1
TGCGCCAGCAGCAGGCGGGGGCAGGGGCTCATGAACACTGAAGCTTTCTTT
CASSRRGQGLMNTEAFF
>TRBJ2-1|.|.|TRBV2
TGTGCCAGCATAGCTTCAAGGAACTCCTACAATGAGCAGTTCTTC
CASIASRNSYNEQFF
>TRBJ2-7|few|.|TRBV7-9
TGTGCCAGCAGCTCTGGAATGGGGGAGTCCTACGAGCAGTACTTC
CASSSGMGESYEQYF
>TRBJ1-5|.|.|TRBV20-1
TGCAGTGCCACAAACACAGGGAATGGCAATCAGCCCCAGCATTTT
CSATNTGNGNQPQHF
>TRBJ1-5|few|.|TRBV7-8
TGTGCCAGCAGATTAGAGGGAGAGGCTCAGCCCCAGCATTTT
CASRLEGEAQPQHF
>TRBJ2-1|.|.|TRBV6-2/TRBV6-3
TGTGCCAGCGGGGACTTCAATGAGCAGTTCTTC
CASGDFNEQFF
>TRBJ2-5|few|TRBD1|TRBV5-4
TGTGCCAGCAGGCCTGACAGGGAAGAGACCCAGTACTTC
CASRPDREETQYF
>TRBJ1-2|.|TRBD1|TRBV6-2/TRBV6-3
TGTGCCAGCAGTTCGACAGGGAAAGGCTATGGCTACACCTTC
CASSSTGKGYGYTF
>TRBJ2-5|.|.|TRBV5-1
TGCGCCAGCAGCCTAGGGGGAGGTGGAGAGACCCAGTACTTC
CASSLGGGGETQYF
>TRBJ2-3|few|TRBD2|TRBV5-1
TGCGCCAGCAGCTTGCGGACTAGCGCAGCGCTAGATACGCAGTATTTT
CASSLRTSAALDTQYF
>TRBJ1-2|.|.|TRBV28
TGTGCCAGCGGACGGTCAGATGGCTACACCTTC
CASGRSDGYTF
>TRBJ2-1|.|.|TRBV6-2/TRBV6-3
TGTGCCAGCAGTGCCAGGTACACCTACAATGAGCAGTTCTTC
CASSARYTYNEQFF
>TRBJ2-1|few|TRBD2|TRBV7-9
TGTGCCAGCAGCTTAGTGACTAGCGGTGGAAATGAGCAGTTCTTC
CASSLVTSGGNEQFF
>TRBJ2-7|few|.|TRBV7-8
TGTGCCAGCAGCTTAGTGGGGGACGAGCAGTACTTC
CASSLVGDEQYF
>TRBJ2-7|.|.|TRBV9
TGTGCCAGCAGCGTAGGGGGACTGGGCGAGCAGTACTTC
CASSVGGLGEQYF
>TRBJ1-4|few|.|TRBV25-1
TGTGCCAGCAGTGATGCGGGCGGCGATAAAAAACTGTTTTTT
CASSDAGGDKKLFF
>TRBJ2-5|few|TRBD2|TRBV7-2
TGTGCCAGCAGCTTGACAGGCGGGGGGGTTCAAGAGACCCAGTACTTC
CASSLTGGGVQETQYF
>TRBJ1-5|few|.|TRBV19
TGTGCCAGTAGGAGACTACGACAGGTAAATCAGCCCCAGCATTTT
CASRRLRQVNQPQHF
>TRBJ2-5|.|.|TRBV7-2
TGTGCCAGCAGCTTAGAATGGGGGCGGTCGGAGACCCAGTACTTC
CASSLEWGRSETQYF
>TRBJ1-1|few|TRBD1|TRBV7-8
TGTGCCAGCAGCGTCAGGGGGACTGAAGCTTTCTTT
CASSVRGTEAFF
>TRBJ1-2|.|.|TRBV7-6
TGTGCCAGCAGCTTAGCGGCAGACTATGGCTACACCTTC
CASSLAADYGYTF
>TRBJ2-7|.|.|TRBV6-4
TGTGCCAGCAGTGACGGAACAGGGAAAATTTACGAGCAGTACTTC
CASSDGTGKIYEQYF
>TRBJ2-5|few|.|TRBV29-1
TGCAGCGTTGAAGATCTCGGTCATGGGGCCCAAGAGACCCAGTACTTC
CSVEDLGHGAQETQYF
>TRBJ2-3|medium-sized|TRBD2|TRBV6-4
TGTGCCAGCAGTGAGACTAGCGGGGGCACAGATACGCAGTATTTT
CASSETSGGTDTQYF
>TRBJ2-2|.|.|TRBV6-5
TGTGCCAGCTCGACGTCCGGGGAGCTGTTTTTT
CASSTSGELFF
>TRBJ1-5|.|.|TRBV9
TGTGCCAGCAGCGTAGGGGGAGGGCGTCAGCCCCAGCATTTT
CASSVGGGRQPQHF
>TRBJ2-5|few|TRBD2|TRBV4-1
TGCGCCAGCAGCCAAGATCTAGCGGGGGAAGAGACCCAGTACTTC
CASSQDLAGEETQYF
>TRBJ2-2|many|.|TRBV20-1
TGCAGTGCTAGATCTTGGAACACCGGGGAGCTGTTTTTT
CSARSWNTGELFF
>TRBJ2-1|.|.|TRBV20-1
TGCAGTGCTAGAGAAACGGCCTCAGATACTGAGCAGTTCTTC
CSARETASDTEQFF
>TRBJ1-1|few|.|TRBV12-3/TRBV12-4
TGTGCCAGCAGTTTAAGGCAGGGGTGGGCTGAAGCTTTCTTT
CASSLRQGWAEAFF
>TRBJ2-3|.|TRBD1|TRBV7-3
TGTGCCAGCAGCTCGGTAGGGACAGGAGGAGATACGCAGTATTTT
CASSSVGTGGDTQYF
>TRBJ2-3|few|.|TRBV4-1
TGCGCCAGCAGCCAAGAGTCAAGCGCCCTGGGCACAGATACGCAGTATTTT
CASSQESSALGTDTQYF
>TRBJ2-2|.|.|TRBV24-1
TGTGCCACCAGTGATCTAGCAGGGATCACCGGGGAGCTGTTTTTT
CATSDLAGITGELFF
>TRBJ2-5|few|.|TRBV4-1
TGCGCCAGCAGCCGTGACAGGGAGGCGACCCAGTACTTC
CASSRDREATQYF
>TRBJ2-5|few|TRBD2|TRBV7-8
TGTGCCAGCAGCTCCGAGCGGGGGGGTAGAGAGACCCAGTACTTC
CASSSERGGRETQYF
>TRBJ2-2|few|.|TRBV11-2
TGTGCCAGCAGCCACCTTTGGAGCACCGGGGAGCTGTTTTTT
CASSHLWSTGELFF
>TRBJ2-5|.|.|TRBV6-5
TGTGCCACTGAGGGGGGACAGACCCAGTACTTC
CATEGGQTQYF
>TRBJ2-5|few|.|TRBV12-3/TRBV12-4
TGTGCCAGCAGTTTCTCACCGGGCCAAGAGTACTTC
CASSFSPGQEYF
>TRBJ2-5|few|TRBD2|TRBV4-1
TGCGCCAGCAGCCAAGACGACGGGACTAGTGAAGGGTCGGAGACCCAGTACTTC
CASSQDDGTSEGSETQYF
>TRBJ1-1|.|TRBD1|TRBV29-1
TGCAGCGGGATCACAGGGGAGGGCACTGAAGCTTTCTTT
CSGITGEGTEAFF
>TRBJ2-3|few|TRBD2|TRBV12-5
TGTGCTAGTGGTAGAGGGAGCGGGGGCACAGATACGCAGTATTTT
CASGRGSGGTDTQYF
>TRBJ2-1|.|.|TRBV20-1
TGCAGTGCTAGAGACCCGCCCCCCCTAGTCAGGGGCGAGCAGTTCTTC
CSARDPPPLVRGEQFF
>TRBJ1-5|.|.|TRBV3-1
TGTGCCAGCAGCCCATTTGGGCAGCAGCCAAATCAGCCCCAGCATTTT
CASSPFGQQPNQPQHF
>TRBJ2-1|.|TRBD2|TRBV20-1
TGCAGTGGTGGCACTAGCGGGGGGGCGCTTGAGCAGTTCTTC
CSGGTSGGALEQFF
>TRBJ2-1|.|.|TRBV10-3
TGTGCCATCAGTGACCTTACAACGACAGGAGTTTACAATGAGCAGTTCTTC
CAISDLTTTGVYNEQFF
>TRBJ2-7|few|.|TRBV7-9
TGTGCCAGCAGCCCGCCTCCGGGGCGCGGGAACGAGCAGTACTTC
CASSPPPGRGNEQYF